This T cell receptor beta chain appears in the sequencing data of a study of CD8 T cells in ankylosing spondylitis. The study's findings and limits: Some of the motif variants had earlier been found in reactive arthritis patients' fluid and blood. Made up of eight highly homologous variants, a TCR beta motif appeared characteristic of ankylosing spondylitis blood. Within matched ankylosing spondylitis synovial fluid, disease-linked clones were reportedly significantly enriched.

For TCR beta, libraries came from quantitative 5'-RACE with molecular barcodes. From the 5' RACE reads, TCRdb called clonotypes with MiXCR, one entry per CDR3 protein. The profile shows 350,000 to 400,000 distinct CDR3 sequences, 20% of them singletons. The CDR3 runs to 17 residues. The V gene's germline CDR1 is PRHDT and CDR2 FYEKMQ (reference sequence). V lost 5 bases and J lost 1, with 20 bases in between. For this clonotype: Its antigen is not identified.

Specimen: blood, either unsorted or a sorted T cell fraction (not recorded which). The chain employs TRBV13 and TRBJ2-5; D assignment may be TRBD1 or TRBD2 (6 bases each). This receptor was obtained from a male donor with ankylosing spondylitis or in good health (not recorded which). The CDR3 bases are TGTGCCAGCAGCACAGGGACCGGCGGGGCCCTCCAAGAGACCCAGTACTTC. Translated, it gives CASSTGTGGALQETQYF.